This T cell receptor (beta chain) was captured in a study of control samples from healthy donors and cancer patients. The CDR3 extends over 15 amino acids. Trimming took off 5 bases at V and 5 bases at J, with 16 bases between the two ends. CDR1 and CDR2 from the germline V gene are LGHNT and FRNRAP. The method was immunoSEQ multiplex PCR; TCRdb's version includes in-frame clones alone and lacks a portion of them. Of 190,000 or so clones in the sample, over 85% were seen once. The sequence was collected from a man younger than 35 in good health. V is TRBV12-5 and J is TRBJ2-1, with D uncertain. Sequencing was carried out using blood. CDR3 nucleotides: TGTGCTAGTGGTCCGCAGGACCAGTGGAACAATGAGCAGTTCTTC. The encoded protein is CASGPQDQWNNEQFF.